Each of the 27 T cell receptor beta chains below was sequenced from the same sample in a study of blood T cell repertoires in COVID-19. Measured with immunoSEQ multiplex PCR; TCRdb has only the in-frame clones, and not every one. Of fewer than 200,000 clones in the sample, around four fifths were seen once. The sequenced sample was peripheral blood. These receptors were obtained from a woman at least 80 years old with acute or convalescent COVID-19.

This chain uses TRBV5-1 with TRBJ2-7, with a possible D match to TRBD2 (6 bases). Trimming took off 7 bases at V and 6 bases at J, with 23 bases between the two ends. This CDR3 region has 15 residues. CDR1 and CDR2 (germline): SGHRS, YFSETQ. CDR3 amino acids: CASRGTNIAAGEQYF. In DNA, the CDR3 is TGCGCCAGCCGCGGGACGAACATAGCCGCCGGCGAGCAGTACTTC.

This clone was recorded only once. CDR3 nucleotide sequence: TGCAGCGGAGTGAACACTGAAGCTTTCTTT. This gives the protein CSGVNTEAFF. The V and J genes are TRBV29-1 and TRBJ1-1; D is unresolved. CDR3 length: 10 amino acids. CDR1 is SQVTM and CDR2 is ANQGSEA in the germline V gene. Trimming took 7 bases from V and 0 from J, leaving 3 bases between them.

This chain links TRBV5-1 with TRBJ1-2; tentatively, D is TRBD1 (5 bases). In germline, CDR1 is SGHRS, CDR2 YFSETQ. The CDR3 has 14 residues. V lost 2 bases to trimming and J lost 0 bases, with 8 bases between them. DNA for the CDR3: TGCGCCAGCAGCTTAGACAGTACTAACTATGGCTACACCTTC. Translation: CASSLDSTNYGYTF.

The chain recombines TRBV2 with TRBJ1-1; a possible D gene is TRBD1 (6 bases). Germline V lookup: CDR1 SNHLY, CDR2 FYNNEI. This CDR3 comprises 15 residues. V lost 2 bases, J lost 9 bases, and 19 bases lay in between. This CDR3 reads CASSEQVQGTSKAFF. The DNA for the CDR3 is TGTGCCAGCAGTGAACAGGTTCAGGGGACCTCTAAAGCTTTCTTT.

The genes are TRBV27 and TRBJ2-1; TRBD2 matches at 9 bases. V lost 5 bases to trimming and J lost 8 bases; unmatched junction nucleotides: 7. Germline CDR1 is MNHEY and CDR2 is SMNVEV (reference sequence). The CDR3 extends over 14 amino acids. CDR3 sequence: CASSQAGGQYEQFF. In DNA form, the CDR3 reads TGTGCCAGCAGTCAGGCGGGGGGGCAATATGAGCAGTTCTTC.

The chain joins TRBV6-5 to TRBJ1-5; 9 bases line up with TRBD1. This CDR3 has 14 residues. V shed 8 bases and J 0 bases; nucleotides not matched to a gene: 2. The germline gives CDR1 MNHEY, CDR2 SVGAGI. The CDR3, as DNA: TGTGCCAGCGACAGGGGGGATAGCAATCAGCCCCAGCATTTT. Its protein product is CASDRGDSNQPQHF.

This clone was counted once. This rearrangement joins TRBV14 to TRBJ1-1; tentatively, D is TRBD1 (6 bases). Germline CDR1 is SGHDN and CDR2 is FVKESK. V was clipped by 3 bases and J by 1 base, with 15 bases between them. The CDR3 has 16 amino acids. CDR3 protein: CASSHLQGLGNTEAFF. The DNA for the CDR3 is TGTGCCAGCAGCCACCTCCAGGGGCTGGGGAACACTGAAGCTTTCTTT.

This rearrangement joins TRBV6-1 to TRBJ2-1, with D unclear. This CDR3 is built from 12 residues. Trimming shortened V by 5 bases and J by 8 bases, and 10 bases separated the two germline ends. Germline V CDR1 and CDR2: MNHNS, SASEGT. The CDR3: CASSYTVDEQFF. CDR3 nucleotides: TGTGCCAGCAGTTATACCGTAGATGAGCAGTTCTTC.

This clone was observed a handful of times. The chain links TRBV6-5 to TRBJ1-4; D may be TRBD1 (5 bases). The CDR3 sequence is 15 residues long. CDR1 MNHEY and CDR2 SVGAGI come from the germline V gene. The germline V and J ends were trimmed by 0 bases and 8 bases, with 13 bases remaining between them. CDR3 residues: CASSYSIRAGEKLFF. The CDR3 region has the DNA TGTGCCAGCAGTTACTCGATCAGGGCGGGGGAAAAACTGTTTTTT.

In nucleotides, the CDR3 is TGCGCCAGCAGTCACCACATTCGTCCCGGGACAGGGCCTCCTCCCTACGAGCAGTACTTC. Translation: CASSHHIRPGTGPPPYEQYF. The chain has TRBV23-1 and TRBJ2-7, with 9 bases aligning to TRBD1. TRBV23-1 has ORF status, its function being uncertain. This CDR3 comprises 20 residues. With V trimmed by 3 bases and J by 2 bases, 20 bases remained unmatched.

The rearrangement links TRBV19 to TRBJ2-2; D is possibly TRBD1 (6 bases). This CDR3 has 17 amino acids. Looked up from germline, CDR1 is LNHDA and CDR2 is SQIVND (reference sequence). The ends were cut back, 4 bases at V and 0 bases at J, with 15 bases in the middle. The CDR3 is CASSSPWWGPNTGELFF. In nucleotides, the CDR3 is TGTGCCAGTAGTAGCCCCTGGTGGGGGCCGAACACCGGGGAGCTGTTTTTT.

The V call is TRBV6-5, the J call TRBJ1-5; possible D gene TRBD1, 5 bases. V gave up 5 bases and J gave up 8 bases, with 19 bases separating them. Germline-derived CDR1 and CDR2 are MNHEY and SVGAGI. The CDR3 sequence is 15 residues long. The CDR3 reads CASSPRRGAGEPQHF. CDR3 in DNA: TGTGCCAGCAGTCCAAGGAGGGGTGCCGGGGAGCCCCAGCATTTT.

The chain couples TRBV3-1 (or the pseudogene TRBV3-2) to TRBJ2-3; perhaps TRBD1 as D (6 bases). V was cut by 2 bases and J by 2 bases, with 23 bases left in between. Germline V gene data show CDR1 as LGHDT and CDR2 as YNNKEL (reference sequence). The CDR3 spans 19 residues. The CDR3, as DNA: TGTGCCAGCAGCCAACCATATGGGATACAGGGAACCCTCACAGATACGCAGTATTTT. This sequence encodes CASSQPYGIQGTLTDTQYF.

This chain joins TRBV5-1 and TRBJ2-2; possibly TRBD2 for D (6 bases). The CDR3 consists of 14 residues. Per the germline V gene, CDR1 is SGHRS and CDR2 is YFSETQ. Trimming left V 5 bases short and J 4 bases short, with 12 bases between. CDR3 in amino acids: CASSPLRGTGELFF. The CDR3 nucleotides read TGCGCCAGCAGTCCCCTGCGGGGCACCGGGGAGCTGTTTTTT. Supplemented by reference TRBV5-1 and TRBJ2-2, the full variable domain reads KAGVTQTPRYLIKTRGQQVTLSCSPISGHRSVSWYQQTPGQGLQFLFEYFSETQRNKGNFPGRFSGRQFSNSRSEMNVSTLELGDSALYLCASSPLRGTGELFFGEGSRLTVL.

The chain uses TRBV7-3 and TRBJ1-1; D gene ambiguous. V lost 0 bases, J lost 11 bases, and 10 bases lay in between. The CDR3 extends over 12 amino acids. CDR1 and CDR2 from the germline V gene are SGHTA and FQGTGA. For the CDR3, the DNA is TGTGCCAGCAGCTTAACTTCGGGGATGGCTTTCTTT. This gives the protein CASSLTSGMAFF.

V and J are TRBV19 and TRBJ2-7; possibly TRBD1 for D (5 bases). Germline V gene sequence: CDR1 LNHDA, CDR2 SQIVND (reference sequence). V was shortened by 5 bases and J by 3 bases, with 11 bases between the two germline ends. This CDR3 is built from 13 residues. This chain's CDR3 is CASSRPGNYEQYF. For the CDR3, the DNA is TGTGCCAGTAGTCGGCCAGGGAACTACGAGCAGTACTTC.

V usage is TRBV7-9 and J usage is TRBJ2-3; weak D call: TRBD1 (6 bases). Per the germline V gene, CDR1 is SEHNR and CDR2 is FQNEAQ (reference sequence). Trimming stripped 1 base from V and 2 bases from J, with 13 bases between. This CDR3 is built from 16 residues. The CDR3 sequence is CASSLVGTRNTDTQYF. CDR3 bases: TGTGCCAGCAGCTTAGTGGGGACACGAAACACAGATACGCAGTATTTT.

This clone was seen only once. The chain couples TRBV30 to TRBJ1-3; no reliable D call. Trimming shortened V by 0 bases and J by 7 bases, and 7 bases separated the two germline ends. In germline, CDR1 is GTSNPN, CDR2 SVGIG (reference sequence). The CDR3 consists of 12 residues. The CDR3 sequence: CAWSVFGNTIYF. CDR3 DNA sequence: TGTGCCTGGAGTGTATTCGGTAACACCATATATTTT.

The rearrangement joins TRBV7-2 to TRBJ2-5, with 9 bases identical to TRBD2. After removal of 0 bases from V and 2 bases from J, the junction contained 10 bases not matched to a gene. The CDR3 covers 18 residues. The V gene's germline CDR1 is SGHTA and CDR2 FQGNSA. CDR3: CASSLARGGVLYQETQYF. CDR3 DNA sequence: TGTGCCAGCAGCTTAGCACGCGGGGGGGTCCTTTATCAAGAGACCCAGTACTTC.

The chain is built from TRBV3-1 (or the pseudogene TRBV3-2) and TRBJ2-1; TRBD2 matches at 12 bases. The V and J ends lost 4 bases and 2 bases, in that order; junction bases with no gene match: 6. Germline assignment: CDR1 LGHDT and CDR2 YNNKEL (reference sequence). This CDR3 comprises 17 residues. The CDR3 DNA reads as TGTGCCAGCAGCCCCCTTAGGACTAGCGGGACCTACAATGAGCAGTTCTTC. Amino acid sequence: CASSPLRTSGTYNEQFF.

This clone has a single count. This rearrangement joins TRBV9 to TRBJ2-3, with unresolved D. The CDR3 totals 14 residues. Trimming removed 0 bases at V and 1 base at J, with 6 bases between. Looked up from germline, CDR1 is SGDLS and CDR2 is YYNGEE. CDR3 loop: CASSVELRTDTQYF. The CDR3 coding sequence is TGTGCCAGCAGCGTAGAACTTCGCACAGATACGCAGTATTTT. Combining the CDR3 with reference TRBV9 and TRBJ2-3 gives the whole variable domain DSGVTQTPKHLITATGQRVTLRCSPRSGDLSVYWYQQSLDQGLQFLIQYYNGEERAKGNILERFSAQQFPDLHSELNLSSLELGDSALYFCASSVELRTDTQYFGPGTRLTVL.

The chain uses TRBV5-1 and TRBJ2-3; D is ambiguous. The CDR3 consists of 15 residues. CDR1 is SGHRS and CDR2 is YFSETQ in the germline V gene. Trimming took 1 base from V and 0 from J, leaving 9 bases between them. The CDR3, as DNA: TGCGCCAGCAGCTTGAGCGACGGGAGCACAGATACGCAGTATTTT. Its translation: CASSLSDGSTDTQYF.

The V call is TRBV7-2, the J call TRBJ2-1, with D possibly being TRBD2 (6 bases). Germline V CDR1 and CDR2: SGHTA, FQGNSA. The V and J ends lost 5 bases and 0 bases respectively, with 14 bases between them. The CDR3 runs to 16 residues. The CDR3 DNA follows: TGTGCCAGCAGCGATCCGAGTAGCGGCTCCTACAATGAGCAGTTCTTC. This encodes CASSDPSSGSYNEQFF.

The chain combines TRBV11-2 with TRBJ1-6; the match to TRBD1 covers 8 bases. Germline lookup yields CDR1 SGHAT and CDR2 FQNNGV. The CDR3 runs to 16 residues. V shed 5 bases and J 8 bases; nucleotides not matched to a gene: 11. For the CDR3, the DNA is TGTGCCAGCAGCCCCCTACTGGGGACAGGAGATTCACCCCTCCACTTT. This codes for CASSPLLGTGDSPLHF.

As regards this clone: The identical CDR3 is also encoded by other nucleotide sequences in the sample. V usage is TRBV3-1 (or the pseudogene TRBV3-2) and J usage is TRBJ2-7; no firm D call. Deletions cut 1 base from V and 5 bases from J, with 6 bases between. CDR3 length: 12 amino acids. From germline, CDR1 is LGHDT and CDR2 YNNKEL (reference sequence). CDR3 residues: CASSQAGNEQYF. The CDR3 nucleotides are TGTGCCAGCAGCCAAGCGGGTAACGAGCAGTACTTC.

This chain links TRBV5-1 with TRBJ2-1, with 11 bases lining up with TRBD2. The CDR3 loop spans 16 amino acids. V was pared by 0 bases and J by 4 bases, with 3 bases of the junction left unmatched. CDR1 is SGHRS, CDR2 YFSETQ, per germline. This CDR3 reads CASSLEPSGRYNEQFF. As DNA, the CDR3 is TGCGCCAGCAGCTTGGAGCCTAGCGGGAGGTACAATGAGCAGTTCTTC.

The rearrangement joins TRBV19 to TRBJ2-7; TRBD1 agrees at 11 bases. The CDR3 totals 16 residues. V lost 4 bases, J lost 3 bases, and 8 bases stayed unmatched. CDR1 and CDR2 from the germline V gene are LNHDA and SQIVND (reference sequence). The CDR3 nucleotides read TGTGCCAGTAGTACCTTCCCGGGACAGGGGGGCTACGAGCAGTACTTC. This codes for CASSTFPGQGGYEQYF.